The 2 T cell receptor beta chains listed next were all sequenced from one sample in a study of shared clonotypes between healthy human individuals. The data were produced by immunoSEQ multiplex PCR, yet TCRdb's version contains in-frame clones alone and is incomplete. This sample has approximately 2.1 million clones; 85% to 95% occur once, and the top ten carry 0.35% to 0.45%. The material sequenced was naive CD4+ T cells from PBMCs. This sample's subset: CD45RA+ positively selected. All receptors come from a man between 18 and 29 years old in good health. Some clones in this sample may be carry-over from other donors' samples.

The genes are TRBV27 and TRBJ2-1; weak D call: TRBD2 (6 bases). The CDR3 spans 14 residues. Germline lookup yields CDR1 MNHEY and CDR2 SMNVEV (reference sequence). V was cut by 0 bases and J by 6 bases, with 9 bases left in between. In DNA form, the CDR3 reads TGTGCCAGCAGTTTATCGGGACTCCTCAATGAGCAGTTCTTC. Protein sequence: CASSLSGLLNEQFF.

This clone has only one observation. The V call is TRBV28, the J call TRBJ1-4; 7 bases map to TRBD1. Germline assignment: CDR1 MDHEN and CDR2 SYDVKM. With 5 bases clipped from V and 7 bases from J, the junction kept 4 bases outside the gene matches. The CDR3 contains 13 residues. The CDR3 protein is CASSPRGSEKLFF. The DNA for the CDR3 is TGTGCCAGCAGTCCCAGGGGGTCTGAAAAACTGTTTTTT.